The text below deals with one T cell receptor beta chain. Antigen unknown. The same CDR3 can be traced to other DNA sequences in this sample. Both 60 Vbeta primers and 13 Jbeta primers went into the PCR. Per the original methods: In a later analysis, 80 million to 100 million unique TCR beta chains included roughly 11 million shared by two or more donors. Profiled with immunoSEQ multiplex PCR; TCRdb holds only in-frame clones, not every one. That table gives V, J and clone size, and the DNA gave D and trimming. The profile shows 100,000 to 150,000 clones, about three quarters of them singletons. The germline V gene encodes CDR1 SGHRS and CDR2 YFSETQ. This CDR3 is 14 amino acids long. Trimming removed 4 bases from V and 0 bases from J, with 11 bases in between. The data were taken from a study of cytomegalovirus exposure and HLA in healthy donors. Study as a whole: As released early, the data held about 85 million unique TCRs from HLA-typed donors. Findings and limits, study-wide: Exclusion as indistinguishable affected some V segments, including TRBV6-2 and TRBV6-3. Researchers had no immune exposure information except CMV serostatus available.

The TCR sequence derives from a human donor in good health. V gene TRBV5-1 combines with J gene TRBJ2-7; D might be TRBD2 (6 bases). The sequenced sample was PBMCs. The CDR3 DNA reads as TGCGCCAGCAGCGGGGGGTTGAGCTCCTACGAGCAGTACTTC. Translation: CASSGGLSSYEQYF.